These T cell receptor beta chains were read from a single sample in a study of Graves' ophthalmopathy and Graves' hyperthyroidism. TCRdb re-called the multiplex PCR reads with MiXCR, one entry per CDR3 protein. The table includes 740,000 or so distinct CDR3 sequences, 40% detected once. Material: peripheral blood. These receptor sequences come from an adult man with Graves' ophthalmopathy. Both conserved end residues are part of each CDR3. D genes are given only for firm matches. Size values are once, few and many counts, or a class for expanded clones, and some rows have none.

TGTGCCAGCAGCTTAGCCCAAGATACGCAGTATTTT,CASSLAQDTQYF,TRBJ2-3,-,TRBV7-8,few
TGTGCCAGCAGCTTAGTAGTCTCTGGGGCCAGCGTCCTGACTTTC,CASSLVVSGASVLTF,TRBJ2-6,-,TRBV11-1,-
TGCAGCGTTCGGCCAGAATATAATTCACCCCTCCACTTT,CSVRPEYNSPLHF,TRBJ1-6,-,TRBV29-1,many
TGTGCCAGCAGCCGGTCCGGGCGGACTAATGAAAAACTGTTTTTT,CASSRSGRTNEKLFF,TRBJ1-4,-,TRBV11-2,-
TGTGCCAGTAGTGTACAGGGGGCGGGTGAAGCTTTCTTT,CASSVQGAGEAFF,TRBJ1-1,TRBD1,TRBV19,many
TGTGCCAGCAGCTTAGGATCTGCCGGGACTACAAGTTCACCCCTCCACTTT,CASSLGSAGTTSSPLHF,TRBJ1-6,-,TRBV7-9,many
TGTGCCACCAGCAGAGGGACAGGGCCCCATGGCTACACCTTC,CATSRGTGPHGYTF,TRBJ1-2,TRBD1,TRBV15,-
TGCAGCGTTGAAAATCCGGAAATGAACACTGAAGCTTTCTTT,CSVENPEMNTEAFF,TRBJ1-1,-,TRBV29-1,many
TGCAGCGTTGATTCCCCGACAGGGGCTGGGGCCAACGTCCTGACTTTC,CSVDSPTGAGANVLTF,TRBJ2-6,TRBD1,TRBV29-1,once
TGTGCCAGCAGTGATACGGGGACAGGGGATCAGCCCCAGCATTTT,CASSDTGTGDQPQHF,TRBJ1-5,TRBD1,TRBV24-1,-
TGTGCCAGCAGCCAAGTAAACACTGAAGCTTTCTTT,CASSQVNTEAFF,TRBJ1-1,-,TRBV25-1,many
TGTGCTAGAGATGGGACAGGGATGAGCAATCAGCCCCAGCATTTT,CARDGTGMSNQPQHF,TRBJ1-5,TRBD1,TRBV10-3,once
TGTGCCACCAGTGATGGCGGACAGGGGAGGAGAACTGAAGCTTTCTTT,CATSDGGQGRRTEAFF,TRBJ1-1,TRBD1,TRBV24-1,many
TGTGCCAGCAGCGTAGTGGGGGATGCTGGAAACACCATATATTTT,CASSVVGDAGNTIYF,TRBJ1-3,-,TRBV9,many
TGCAGTGACAAGCCGCAGGGTGGTCAGCCCCAGCATTTT,CSDKPQGGQPQHF,TRBJ1-5,-,TRBV20-1,few
TGTGCCAGTACCCCTCCAAGGTATGGGGGAGGCACTGAAGCTTTCTTT,CASTPPRYGGGTEAFF,TRBJ1-1,-,TRBV19,-
TGTGCCAGCAGCCAAGACGGATACTATGGCTACACCTTC,CASSQDGYYGYTF,TRBJ1-2,-,TRBV14,many
TGCAGCGTTCGGGGGAGGGCCTATTTAGAGACCCAGTACTTC,CSVRGRAYLETQYF,TRBJ2-5,TRBD2,TRBV29-1,many
TGCGCCAGCAGTGAGGCGGGCGGTCAGCCCCAGCATTTT,CASSEAGGQPQHF,TRBJ1-5,-,TRBV10-2,few
TGCGCCAGCAGCCAAACGGAACTAGTCTACGAGCAGTACTTC,CASSQTELVYEQYF,TRBJ2-7,-,TRBV7-9,-
TGCGCCAGCAGCCAAGGGGGGGGTGGTCAGCCCCACGAGCAGTACTTC,CASSQGGGGQPHEQYF,TRBJ2-7,TRBD2,TRBV4-3,-
TGCAGTGCTAAGACACCCTTAAACGCTTTCTTT,CSAKTPLNAFF,TRBJ1-1,-,TRBV20-1,many
TGTGCCATCAGTAATATACAGGGGAAGGGCTATGGCTACACCTTC,CAISNIQGKGYGYTF,TRBJ1-2,TRBD1,TRBV10-3,many
TGTGCCAGCAGCCTCCGGGACAGGGGCTACTCCTACGAGCAGTACTTC,CASSLRDRGYSYEQYF,TRBJ2-7,TRBD1,TRBV5-4,-
TGTGCCAGCTCACCCACGAGCATTAATTCACCCCTCCACTTT,CASSPTSINSPLHF,TRBJ1-6,-,TRBV9,-
TGTGCTAGCGAGGGGACAGGGACCTACGAGCAGTACTTC,CASEGTGTYEQYF,TRBJ2-7,TRBD1,TRBV9,few
TGCAGCGTCGGACAGTTAAGCAATCAGCCCCAGCATTTT,CSVGQLSNQPQHF,TRBJ1-5,-,TRBV29-1,-
TGTGCCAGCAGTGCAACCGGGACATCTAGCACAGATACGCAGTATTTT,CASSATGTSSTDTQYF,TRBJ2-3,-,TRBV7-9,once
TGTGCCAGCAGTGAAGCGGGGGTCCAAGAGACCCAGTACTTC,CASSEAGVQETQYF,TRBJ2-5,-,TRBV2,-
TGTGCCACCAGTGATAAGGGACAGGCGAACACCGGGGAGCTGTTTTTT,CATSDKGQANTGELFF,TRBJ2-2,TRBD1,TRBV24-1,few
TGTGCCAGCAGCCCCACGGGTGGTCCCAGGGGTAACTATGGCTACACCTTC,CASSPTGGPRGNYGYTF,TRBJ1-2,-,TRBV14,few
TGTGCCAGTAAGCACAGGGGGCCCGGGGAGACCCAGTACTTC,CASKHRGPGETQYF,TRBJ2-5,TRBD1,TRBV19,-
TGTGCCAGCAGTTTAGAGGCCGGGACAGGCTACACCGGGGAGCTGTTTTTT,CASSLEAGTGYTGELFF,TRBJ2-2,TRBD1,TRBV25-1,once
TGCAGCGTTGGGCGATCCTGGGATGAAAAACTGTTTTTT,CSVGRSWDEKLFF,TRBJ1-4,-,TRBV29-1,-
TGCGCCAGCAGTACAGGTGGCGGCTACACCTTC,CASSTGGGYTF,TRBJ1-2,-,TRBV10-2,many
TGTGCCAGCACCTTACTAGCGGGAGAAGAGACCCAGTACTTC,CASTLLAGEETQYF,TRBJ2-5,TRBD2,TRBV5-6,few
TGTGCCAGCAGCACAGGGACAGGGATCTACGAGCAGTACTTC,CASSTGTGIYEQYF,TRBJ2-7,TRBD1,TRBV9,many